This paragraph reports one TCR beta chain. Its antigen remains unknown. The data originate from a study of T cells in localized non-small cell lung cancer. Whole-study results and caveats: The study detected a median roughly 56 of the top 100 tumor clones in adjacent lung. Tumor showed lower T cell clonality than uninvolved adjacent lung, where it was highest. A higher density of T cells in blood coincided with extended overall survival.

Data came from immunoSEQ multiplex PCR; TCRdb stores just in-frame clones and leaves some out. Counted here are some 50,000 clones, approximately 81% occurring once; the ten biggest clones make up approximately 17%. Trimming cost V 4 bases and J 4 bases, with 17 bases left between them. The CDR3 runs 16 residues. The germline CDR1 and CDR2 sequences are SGHNT and YYREEE (reference sequence). Sequences were derived from peripheral blood mononuclear cells, sampled before any cancer treatment. The V and J genes are TRBV5-4 and TRBJ2-2, with a tentative D call TRBD1 (6 bases). The TCR sequence derives from a man between 40 and 70 years old with stage III lung adenocarcinoma. The CDR3 bases are TGTGCCAGCAGCCCGTTGGGGGCCTCGCTCACCGGGGAGCTGTTTTTT. This codes for CASSPLGASLTGELFF.